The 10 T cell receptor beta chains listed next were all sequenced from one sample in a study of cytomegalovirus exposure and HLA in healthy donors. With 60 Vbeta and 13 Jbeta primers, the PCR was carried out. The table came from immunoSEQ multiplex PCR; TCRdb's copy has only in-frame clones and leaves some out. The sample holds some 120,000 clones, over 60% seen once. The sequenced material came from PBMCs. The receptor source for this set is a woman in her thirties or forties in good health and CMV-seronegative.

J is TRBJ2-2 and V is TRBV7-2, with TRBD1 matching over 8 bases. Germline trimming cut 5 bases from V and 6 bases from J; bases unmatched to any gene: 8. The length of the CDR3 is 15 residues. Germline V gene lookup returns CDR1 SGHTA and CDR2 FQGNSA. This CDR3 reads CASSNLDREAGELFF. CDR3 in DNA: TGTGCCAGCAGCAATCTGGACAGGGAGGCCGGGGAGCTGTTTTTT.

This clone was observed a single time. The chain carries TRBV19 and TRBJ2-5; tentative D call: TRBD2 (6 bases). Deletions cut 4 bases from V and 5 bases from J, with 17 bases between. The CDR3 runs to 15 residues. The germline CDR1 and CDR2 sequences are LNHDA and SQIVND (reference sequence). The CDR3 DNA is TGTGCCAGTAGTAGCGGGGCGGTATCTCAGGAGACCCAGTACTTC. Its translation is CASSSGAVSQETQYF.

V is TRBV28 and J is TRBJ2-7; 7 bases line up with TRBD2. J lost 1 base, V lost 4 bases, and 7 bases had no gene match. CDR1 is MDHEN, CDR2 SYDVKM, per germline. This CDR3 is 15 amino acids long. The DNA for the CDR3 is TGTGCCAGCAGTTCTGCGGGGGTCATGTCCTACGAGCAGTACTTC. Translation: CASSSAGVMSYEQYF. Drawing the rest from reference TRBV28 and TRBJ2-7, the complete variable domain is DVKVTQSSRYLVKRTGEKVFLECVQDMDHENMFWYRQDPGLGLRLIYFSYDVKMKEKGDIPEGYSVSREKKERFSLILESASTNQTSMYLCASSSAGVMSYEQYFGPGTRLTVT.

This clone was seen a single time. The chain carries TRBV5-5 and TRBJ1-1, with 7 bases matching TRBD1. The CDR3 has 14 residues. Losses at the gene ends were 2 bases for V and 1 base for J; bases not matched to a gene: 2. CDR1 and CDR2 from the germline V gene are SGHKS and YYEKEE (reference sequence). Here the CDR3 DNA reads TGTGCCAGCAGCTTCCCAGGGGGGAACACTGAAGCTTTCTTT. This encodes CASSFPGGNTEAFF.

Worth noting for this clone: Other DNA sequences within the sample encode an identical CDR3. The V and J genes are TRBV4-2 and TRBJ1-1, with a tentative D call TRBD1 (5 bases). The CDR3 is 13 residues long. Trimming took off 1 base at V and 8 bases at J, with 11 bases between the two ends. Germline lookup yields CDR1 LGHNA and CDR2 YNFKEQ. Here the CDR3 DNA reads TGTGCCAGCAGCCAAGTTGGGGGGGACGAAGCTTTCTTT. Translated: CASSQVGGDEAFF.

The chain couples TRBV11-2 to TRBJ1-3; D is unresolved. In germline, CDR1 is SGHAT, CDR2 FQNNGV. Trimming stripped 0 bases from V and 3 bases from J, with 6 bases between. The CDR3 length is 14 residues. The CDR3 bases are TGTGCCAGCAGCTTAGAGCCAGTTGGAAACACCATATATTTT. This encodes CASSLEPVGNTIYF.

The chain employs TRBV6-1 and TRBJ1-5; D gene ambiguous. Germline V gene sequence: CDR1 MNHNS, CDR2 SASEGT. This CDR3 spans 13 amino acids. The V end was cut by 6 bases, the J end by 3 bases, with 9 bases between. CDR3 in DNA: TGTGCCAGCAGAAGACAAACCAATCAGCCCCAGCATTTT. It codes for CASRRQTNQPQHF.

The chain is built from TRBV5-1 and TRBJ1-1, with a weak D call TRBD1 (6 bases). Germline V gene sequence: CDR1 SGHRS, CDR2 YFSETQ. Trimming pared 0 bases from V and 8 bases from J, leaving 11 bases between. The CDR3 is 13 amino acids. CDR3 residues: CASSLGGGGEAFF. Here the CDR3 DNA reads TGCGCCAGCAGCTTGGGAGGGGGGGGAGAAGCTTTCTTT.

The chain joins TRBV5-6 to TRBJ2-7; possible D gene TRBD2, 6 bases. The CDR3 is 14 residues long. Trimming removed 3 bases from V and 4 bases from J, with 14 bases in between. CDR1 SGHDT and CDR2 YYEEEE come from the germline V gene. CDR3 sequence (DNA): TGTGCCAGCAGCTGGGGGGACTTTTCGTACGAGCAGTACTTC. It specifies CASSWGDFSYEQYF.

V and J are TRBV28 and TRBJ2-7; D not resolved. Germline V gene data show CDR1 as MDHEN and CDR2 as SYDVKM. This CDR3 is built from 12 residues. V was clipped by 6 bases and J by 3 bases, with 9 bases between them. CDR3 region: CASSSTIYEQYF. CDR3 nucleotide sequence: TGTGCCAGCAGCTCAACAATCTACGAGCAGTACTTC.